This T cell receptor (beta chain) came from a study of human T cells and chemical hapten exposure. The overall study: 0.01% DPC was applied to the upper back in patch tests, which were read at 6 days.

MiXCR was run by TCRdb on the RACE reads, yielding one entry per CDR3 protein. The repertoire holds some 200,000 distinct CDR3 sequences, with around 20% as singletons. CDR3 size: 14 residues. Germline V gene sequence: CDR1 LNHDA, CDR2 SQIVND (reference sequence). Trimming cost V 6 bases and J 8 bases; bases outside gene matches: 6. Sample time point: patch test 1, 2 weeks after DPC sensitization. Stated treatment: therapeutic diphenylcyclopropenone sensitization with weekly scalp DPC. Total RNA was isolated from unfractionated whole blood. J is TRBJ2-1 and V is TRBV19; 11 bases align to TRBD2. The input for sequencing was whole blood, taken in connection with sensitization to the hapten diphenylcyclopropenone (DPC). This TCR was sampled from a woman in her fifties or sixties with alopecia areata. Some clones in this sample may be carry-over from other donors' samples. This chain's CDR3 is CASSVAGGPYEQFF. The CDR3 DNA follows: TGTGCCAGTAGCGTAGCGGGAGGGCCGTATGAGCAGTTCTTC.